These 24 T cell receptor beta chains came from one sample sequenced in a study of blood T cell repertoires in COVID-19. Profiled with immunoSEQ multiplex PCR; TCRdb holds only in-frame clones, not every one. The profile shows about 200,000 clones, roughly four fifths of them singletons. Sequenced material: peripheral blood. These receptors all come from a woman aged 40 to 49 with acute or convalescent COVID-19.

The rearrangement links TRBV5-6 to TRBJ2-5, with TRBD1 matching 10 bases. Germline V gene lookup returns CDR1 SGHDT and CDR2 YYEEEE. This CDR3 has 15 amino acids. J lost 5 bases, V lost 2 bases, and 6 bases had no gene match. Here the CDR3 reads CASSLAGTGDETQYF. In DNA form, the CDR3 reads TGTGCCAGCAGCTTAGCCGGGACAGGGGACGAGACCCAGTACTTC.

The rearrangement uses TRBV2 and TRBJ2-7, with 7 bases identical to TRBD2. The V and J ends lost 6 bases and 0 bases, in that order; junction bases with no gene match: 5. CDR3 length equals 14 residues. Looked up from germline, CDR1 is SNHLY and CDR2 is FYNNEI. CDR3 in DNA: TGTGCCAGCAGCGGGACTACGGCCTCCTACGAGCAGTACTTC. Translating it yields CASSGTTASYEQYF.

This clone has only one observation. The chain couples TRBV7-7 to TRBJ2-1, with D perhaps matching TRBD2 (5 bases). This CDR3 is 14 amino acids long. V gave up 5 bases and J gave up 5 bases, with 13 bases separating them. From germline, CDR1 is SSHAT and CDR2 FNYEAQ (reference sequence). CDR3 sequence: CASSPTGDHNEQFF. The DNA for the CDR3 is TGTGCCAGCAGCCCCACCGGGGATCACAATGAGCAGTTCTTC.

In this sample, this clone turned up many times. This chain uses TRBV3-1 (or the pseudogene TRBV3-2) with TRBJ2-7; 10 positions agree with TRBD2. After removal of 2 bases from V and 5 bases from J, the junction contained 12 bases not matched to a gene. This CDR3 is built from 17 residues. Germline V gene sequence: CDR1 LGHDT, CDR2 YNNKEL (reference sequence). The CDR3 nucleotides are TGTGCCAGCAGCCAAACCCCAGGGGGGAGCGGGAGGGACGAGCAGTACTTC. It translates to CASSQTPGGSGRDEQYF.

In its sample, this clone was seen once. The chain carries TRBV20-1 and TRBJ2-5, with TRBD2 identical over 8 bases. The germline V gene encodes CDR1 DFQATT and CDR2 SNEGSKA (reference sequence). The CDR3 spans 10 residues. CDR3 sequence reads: CHGGEETQYF. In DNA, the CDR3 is TGCCACGGGGGGGAGGAGACCCAGTACTTC.

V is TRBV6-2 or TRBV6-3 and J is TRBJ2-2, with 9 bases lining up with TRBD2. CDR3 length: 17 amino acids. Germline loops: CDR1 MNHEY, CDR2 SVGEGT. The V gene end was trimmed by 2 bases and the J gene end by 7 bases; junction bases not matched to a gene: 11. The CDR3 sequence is CASSYRLREGQGGELFF. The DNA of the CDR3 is TGTGCCAGCAGTTACCGGCTGCGGGAGGGCCAAGGCGGGGAGCTGTTTTTT.

Written as DNA, the CDR3 is TGTGCCAGCAGCCCCACCCGGGGGACGAACGGAAACACCATATATTTT. Translating gives CASSPTRGTNGNTIYF. The chain employs TRBV7-9 and TRBJ1-3; weak D call: TRBD1 (5 bases). V was shortened by 5 bases and J by 4 bases, with 18 bases between the two germline ends. This CDR3 is built from 16 residues. Germline loops: CDR1 SEHNR, CDR2 FQNEAQ (reference sequence).

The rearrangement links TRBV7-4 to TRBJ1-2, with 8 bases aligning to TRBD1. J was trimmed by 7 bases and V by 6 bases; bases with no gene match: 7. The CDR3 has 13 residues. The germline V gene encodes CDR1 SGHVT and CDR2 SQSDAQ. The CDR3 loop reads CASSQTGVGGYTF. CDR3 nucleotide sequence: TGTGCCAGCAGTCAGACAGGGGTGGGTGGCTACACCTTC.

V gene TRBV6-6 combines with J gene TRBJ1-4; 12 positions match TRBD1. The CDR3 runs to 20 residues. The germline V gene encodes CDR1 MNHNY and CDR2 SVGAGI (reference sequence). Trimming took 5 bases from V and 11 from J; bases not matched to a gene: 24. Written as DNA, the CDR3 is TGTGCCAGCAGTCCTCGACCAGTCTCTCTTGGGACAGGGGGCTTGGGGAAACTGTTTTTT. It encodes CASSPRPVSLGTGGLGKLFF.

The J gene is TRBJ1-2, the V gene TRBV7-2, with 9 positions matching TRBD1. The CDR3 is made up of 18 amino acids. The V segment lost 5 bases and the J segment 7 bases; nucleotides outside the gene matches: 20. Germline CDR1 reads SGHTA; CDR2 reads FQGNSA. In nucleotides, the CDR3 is TGTGCCAGCAGCAGCCCTTTTGAGGTGGGGGACAGGGTCGGTGGCTACACCTTC. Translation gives CASSSPFEVGDRVGGYTF.

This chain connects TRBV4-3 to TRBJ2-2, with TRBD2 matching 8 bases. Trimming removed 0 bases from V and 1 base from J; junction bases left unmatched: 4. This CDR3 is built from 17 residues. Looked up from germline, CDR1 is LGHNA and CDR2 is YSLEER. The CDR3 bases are TGCGCCAGCAGCCAAGATCTCCTAGCGGGGAACACCGGGGAGCTGTTTTTT. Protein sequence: CASSQDLLAGNTGELFF.

This CDR3 reads CASSFFPDRGHQPQHF. The CDR3 DNA reads as TGTGCCAGTAGTTTCTTTCCGGACAGGGGGCATCAGCCCCAGCATTTT. The chain carries TRBV19 and TRBJ1-5; 11 nucleotides line up with TRBD1. The CDR3 spans 16 residues. Germline CDR1 reads LNHDA; CDR2 reads SQIVND (reference sequence). V gave up 5 bases and J gave up 5 bases; unmatched junction bases: 8.

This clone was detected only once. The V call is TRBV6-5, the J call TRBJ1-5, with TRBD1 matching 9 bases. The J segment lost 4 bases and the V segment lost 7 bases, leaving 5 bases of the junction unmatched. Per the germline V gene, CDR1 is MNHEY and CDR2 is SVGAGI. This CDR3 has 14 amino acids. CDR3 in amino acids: CASIRQGGNQPQHF. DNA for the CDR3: TGTGCCAGCATCCGACAGGGGGGGAATCAGCCCCAGCATTTT.

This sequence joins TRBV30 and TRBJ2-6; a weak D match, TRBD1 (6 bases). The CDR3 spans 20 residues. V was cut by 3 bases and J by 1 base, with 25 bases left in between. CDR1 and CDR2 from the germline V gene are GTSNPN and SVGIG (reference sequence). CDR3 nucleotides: TGTGCCTGGAGCGCCCCCGTATGGGGGCGCCCAAGTTCTGGGGCCAACGTCCTGACTTTC. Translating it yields CAWSAPVWGRPSSGANVLTF.

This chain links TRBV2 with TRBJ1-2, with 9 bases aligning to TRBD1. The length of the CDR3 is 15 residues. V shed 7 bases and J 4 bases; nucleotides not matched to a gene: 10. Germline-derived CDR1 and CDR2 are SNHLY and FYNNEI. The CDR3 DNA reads TGTGCCAGCACTAAAGGGACAGGGAGTTTCTATGGCTACACCTTC. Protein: CASTKGTGSFYGYTF.

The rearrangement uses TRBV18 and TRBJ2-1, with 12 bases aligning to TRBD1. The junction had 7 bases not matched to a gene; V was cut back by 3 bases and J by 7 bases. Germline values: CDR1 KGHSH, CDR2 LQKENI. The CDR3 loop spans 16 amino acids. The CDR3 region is CASSPVRDRGRNEQFF. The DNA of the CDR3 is TGTGCCAGCTCACCGGTCCGGGACAGGGGGCGAAATGAGCAGTTCTTC.

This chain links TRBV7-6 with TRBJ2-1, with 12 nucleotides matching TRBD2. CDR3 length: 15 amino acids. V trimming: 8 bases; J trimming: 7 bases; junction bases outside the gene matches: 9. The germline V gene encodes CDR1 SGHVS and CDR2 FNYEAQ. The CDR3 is CASGLAGGPWNEQFF. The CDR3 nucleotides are TGTGCCAGCGGGCTAGCGGGAGGGCCATGGAATGAGCAGTTCTTC. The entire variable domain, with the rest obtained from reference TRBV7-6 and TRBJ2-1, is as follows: GAGVSQSPRYKVTKRGQDVALRCDPISGHVSLYWYRQALGQGPEFLTYFNYEAQQDKSGLPNDRFSAERPEGSISTLTIQRTEQRDSAMYRCASGLAGGPWNEQFFGPGTRLTVL.

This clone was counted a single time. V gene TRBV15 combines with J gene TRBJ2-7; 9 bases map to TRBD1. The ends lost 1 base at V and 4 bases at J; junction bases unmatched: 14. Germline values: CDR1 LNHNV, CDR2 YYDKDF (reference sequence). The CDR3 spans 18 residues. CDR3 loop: CATSRGYTSGTGSYEQYF. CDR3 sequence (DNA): TGTGCCACCAGCAGAGGCTATACATCCGGGACAGGGTCGTACGAGCAGTACTTC.

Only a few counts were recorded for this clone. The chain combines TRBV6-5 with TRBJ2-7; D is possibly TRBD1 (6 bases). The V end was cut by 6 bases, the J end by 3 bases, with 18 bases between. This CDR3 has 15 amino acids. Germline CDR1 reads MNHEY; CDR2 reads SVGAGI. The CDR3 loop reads CASSSGQPPFYEQYF. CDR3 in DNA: TGTGCCAGCAGCTCCGGACAGCCACCTTTCTACGAGCAGTACTTC.

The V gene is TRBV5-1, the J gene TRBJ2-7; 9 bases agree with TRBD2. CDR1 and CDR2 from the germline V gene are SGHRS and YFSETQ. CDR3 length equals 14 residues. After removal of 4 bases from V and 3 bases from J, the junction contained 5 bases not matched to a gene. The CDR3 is CASSTGTSSYEQYF. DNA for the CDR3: TGCGCCAGCAGCACCGGGACTAGCAGCTACGAGCAGTACTTC.

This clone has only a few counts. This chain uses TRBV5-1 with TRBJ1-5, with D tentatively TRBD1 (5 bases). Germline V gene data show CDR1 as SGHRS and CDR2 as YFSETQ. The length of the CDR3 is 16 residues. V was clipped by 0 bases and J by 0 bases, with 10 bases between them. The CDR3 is CASSLGTGLSNQPQHF. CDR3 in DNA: TGCGCCAGCAGCTTGGGAACAGGCCTTAGCAATCAGCCCCAGCATTTT. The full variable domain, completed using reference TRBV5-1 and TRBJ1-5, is KAGVTQTPRYLIKTRGQQVTLSCSPISGHRSVSWYQQTPGQGLQFLFEYFSETQRNKGNFPGRFSGRQFSNSRSEMNVSTLELGDSALYLCASSLGTGLSNQPQHFGDGTRLSIL.

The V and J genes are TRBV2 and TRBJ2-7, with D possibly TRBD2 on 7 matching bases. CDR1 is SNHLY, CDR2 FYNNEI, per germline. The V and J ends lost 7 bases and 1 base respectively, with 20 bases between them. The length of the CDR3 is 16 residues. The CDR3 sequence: CASIDLGGGTSYEQYF. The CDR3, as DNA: TGTGCCAGCATCGACTTAGGGGGGGGCACTTCCTACGAGCAGTACTTC.

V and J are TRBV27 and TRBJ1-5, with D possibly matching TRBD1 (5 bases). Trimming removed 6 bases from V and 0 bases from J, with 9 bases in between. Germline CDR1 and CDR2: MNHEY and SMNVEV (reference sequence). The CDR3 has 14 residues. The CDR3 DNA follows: TGTGCCAGCAGGAGGGACTATAGCAATCAGCCCCAGCATTTT. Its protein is CASRRDYSNQPQHF.

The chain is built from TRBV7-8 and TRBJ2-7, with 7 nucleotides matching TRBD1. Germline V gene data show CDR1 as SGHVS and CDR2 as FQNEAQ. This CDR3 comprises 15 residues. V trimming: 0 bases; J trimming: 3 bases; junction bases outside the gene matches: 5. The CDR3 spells CASSLAPQGSYEQYF. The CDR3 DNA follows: TGTGCCAGCAGCTTAGCCCCACAGGGGAGCTACGAGCAGTACTTC. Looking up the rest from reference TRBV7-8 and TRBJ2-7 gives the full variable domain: GAGVSQSPRYKVAKRGQDVALRCDPISGHVSLFWYQQALGQGPEFLTYFQNEAQLDKSGLPSDRFFAERPEGSVSTLKIQRTQQEDSAVYLCASSLAPQGSYEQYFGPGTRLTVT.